Each of the 17 T cell receptor beta chains below was sequenced from the same sample in a study of cytomegalovirus exposure and HLA in healthy donors. PCR primers comprised 60 Vbeta and 13 Jbeta primers. Sequencing was performed with immunoSEQ multiplex PCR; in TCRdb, only in-frame clones are kept and a portion is missing. Among under 200,000 clones, roughly 73% were seen once, and the ten largest hold about 8%. Sequencing was carried out using PBMCs. These receptors all stem from a woman aged 40 to 50 in good health and CMV-seropositive.

The chain combines TRBV29-1 with TRBJ2-1; possible D gene TRBD1, 6 bases. CDR1 and CDR2 (germline): SQVTM, ANQGSEA. The length of the CDR3 is 14 residues. The ends were cut back, 1 base at V and 3 bases at J, with 10 bases in the middle. The DNA of the CDR3 is TGCAGCGTTGAAGGGGGGCTCAACTACAATGAGCAGTTCTTC. Translated, it gives CSVEGGLNYNEQFF.

The chain employs TRBV14 and TRBJ2-3, with D perhaps matching TRBD2 (5 bases). The length of the CDR3 is 16 residues. Germline loops: CDR1 SGHDN, CDR2 FVKESK. Trimming stripped 4 bases from V and 0 bases from J, with 14 bases between. CDR3 coding DNA: TGTGCCAGCAGCCCCCCGGGCTGGACTAGCACAGATACGCAGTATTTT. Encoded protein: CASSPPGWTSTDTQYF.

This clone was seen more than once but under ten times. Other nucleotide sequences in the sample specify the same CDR3. This sequence joins TRBV29-1 and TRBJ2-4, with D maybe TRBD2 (6 bases). Between the trimmed V and J ends, which lost 0 bases and 7 bases, there was a span of 10 bases. CDR3 length equals 13 residues. Germline V gene lookup returns CDR1 SQVTM and CDR2 ANQGSEA. The chain's CDR3 is CSVEDIRGNIQYF. The CDR3, as DNA: TGCAGCGTTGAAGATATACGGGGGAACATTCAGTACTTC.

This rearrangement joins TRBV28 to TRBJ1-2; 9 bases match TRBD1. Germline V CDR1 and CDR2: MDHEN, SYDVKM. CDR3 length equals 14 residues. The trim removed 10 bases at V and 8 bases at J, leaving 14 bases unmatched. In DNA form, the CDR3 reads TGTGCCACCAACCCCCTAACAGGGGGCAGAGGCTACACCTTC. It codes for CATNPLTGGRGYTF.

This clone was observed a few times. The chain recombines TRBV27 with TRBJ1-5, with D unclear. Trimming pared 4 bases from V and 4 bases from J, leaving 5 bases between. Germline V gene lookup returns CDR1 MNHEY and CDR2 SMNVEV (reference sequence). This CDR3 spans 12 amino acids. Here the CDR3 reads CASSSLNQPQHF. CDR3 nucleotides: TGTGCCAGCAGTTCCCTAAATCAGCCCCAGCATTTT.

The rearrangement joins TRBV5-1 to TRBJ1-4; D is possibly TRBD1 (5 bases). Germline values: CDR1 SGHRS, CDR2 YFSETQ. The V and J ends lost 5 bases and 4 bases respectively, with 15 bases between them. This CDR3 has 15 residues. For the CDR3, the DNA is TGCGCCAGCAGTGGGGGAGGAGCCGATAATGAAAAACTGTTTTTT. It codes for CASSGGGADNEKLFF.

V and J are TRBV6-5 and TRBJ2-1; the D is unclear. The CDR3 consists of 15 residues. V was shortened by 4 bases and J by 0 bases, with 10 bases between the two germline ends. Germline-derived CDR1 and CDR2 are MNHEY and SVGAGI. The CDR3 protein is CASSFEVSSYNEQFF. CDR3 in DNA: TGTGCCAGCAGTTTCGAGGTGAGCTCCTACAATGAGCAGTTCTTC.

The chain is built from TRBV11-2 and TRBJ1-5; the D gene is possibly TRBD1 (5 bases). This CDR3 has 15 residues. Germline V gene lookup returns CDR1 SGHAT and CDR2 FQNNGV. Trimming removed 1 base at V and 1 base at J, with 8 bases between. CDR3 bases: TGTGCCAGCAGCTTAGCGGCAGGGAGCAATCAGCCCCAGCATTTT. This codes for CASSLAAGSNQPQHF.

This chain uses TRBV4-1 with TRBJ2-5, with 8 bases lining up with TRBD2. Germline V gene lookup returns CDR1 MGHRA and CDR2 YSYEKL. J was trimmed by 2 bases and V by 4 bases; bases with no gene match: 6. The CDR3 contains 15 residues. CDR3 DNA: TGCGCCAGCAGCCCACTAGCGGTCTTTCAAGAGACCCAGTACTTC. Amino acid sequence: CASSPLAVFQETQYF.

The chain joins TRBV19 to TRBJ2-7, with 8 bases aligning to TRBD1. The CDR3 is 14 residues long. V shed 4 bases, J shed 3 bases, and the junction held 5 bases outside the gene matches. CDR1 is LNHDA and CDR2 is SQIVND in the germline V gene (reference sequence). CDR3 amino acids: CASSKRTGSYEQYF. For the CDR3, the DNA is TGTGCCAGTAGTAAACGGACAGGGAGCTACGAGCAGTACTTC.

The chain carries TRBV14 and TRBJ2-7; 7 nucleotides agree with TRBD1. CDR3 length: 16 amino acids. Germline CDR1 and CDR2: SGHDN and FVKESK. The junction had 7 bases not matched to a gene; V was cut back by 2 bases and J by 0 bases. The CDR3: CASSQPGQASSYEQYF. DNA of the CDR3: TGTGCCAGCAGCCAACCCGGACAGGCCAGCTCCTACGAGCAGTACTTC.

This CDR3 reads CASRRLGGEQFF. Here the CDR3 DNA reads TGTGCCAGCAGGCGCCTGGGGGGAGAGCAGTTCTTC. The gene calls are TRBV6-5 and TRBJ2-1, with D possibly TRBD2 on 6 matching bases. The germline gives CDR1 MNHEY, CDR2 SVGAGI. The CDR3 covers 12 residues. The germline V and J ends were trimmed by 6 bases and 10 bases, with 13 bases remaining between them.

The chain has TRBV5-4 and TRBJ1-5, with 9 bases fitting TRBD1. The CDR3 loop spans 15 amino acids. The J segment lost 5 bases and the V segment lost 3 bases, leaving 6 bases of the junction unmatched. Germline V gene lookup returns CDR1 SGHNT and CDR2 YYREEE (reference sequence). The CDR3 nucleotides read TGTGCCAGCAGCTCGGGACAGGGTGGGTATCAGCCCCAGCATTTT. It encodes CASSSGQGGYQPQHF.

The rearrangement uses TRBV27 and TRBJ2-3; 7 bases match TRBD2. Germline CDR1 MNHEY, CDR2 SMNVEV (reference sequence). The V and J ends lost 0 bases and 1 base, in that order; junction bases with no gene match: 19. The CDR3 has 21 amino acids. In nucleotides, the CDR3 is TGTGCCAGCAGTTTATCCCCCACTAGCGTGGCTGGTCGGACCGGCACAGATACGCAGTATTTT. Translation: CASSLSPTSVAGRTGTDTQYF.

The chain recombines TRBV2 with TRBJ2-7, with 10 bases matching TRBD2. The J segment lost 5 bases and the V segment lost 6 bases, leaving 4 bases of the junction unmatched. This CDR3 spans 13 amino acids. Germline values: CDR1 SNHLY, CDR2 FYNNEI. The CDR3 here is CASRPSGRHEQYF. The CDR3 DNA follows: TGTGCCAGCAGACCTAGCGGGAGACACGAGCAGTACTTC.

The chain carries TRBV4-2 and TRBJ2-1; perhaps TRBD2 as D (5 bases). V lost 0 bases to trimming and J lost 5 bases, with 11 bases between them. The CDR3 length is 15 residues. The germline V gene encodes CDR1 LGHNA and CDR2 YNFKEQ. The CDR3 here is CASSQDAGPHNEQFF. The CDR3, as DNA: TGTGCCAGCAGCCAAGATGCGGGTCCCCACAATGAGCAGTTCTTC.

The chain combines TRBV28 with TRBJ1-3; D is undetermined. V was clipped by 4 bases and J by 0 bases, with 10 bases between them. Germline CDR1 and CDR2: MDHEN and SYDVKM. CDR3 length: 15 residues. The CDR3 loop reads CASSSGLPSGNTIYF. In DNA form, the CDR3 reads TGTGCCAGCAGTTCAGGACTGCCCTCTGGAAACACCATATATTTT. The full variable domain, rest sourced from reference TRBV28 and TRBJ1-3, is DVKVTQSSRYLVKRTGEKVFLECVQDMDHENMFWYRQDPGLGLRLIYFSYDVKMKEKGDIPEGYSVSREKKERFSLILESASTNQTSMYLCASSSGLPSGNTIYFGEGSWLTVV.